The T cell receptor beta chain under discussion was sequenced for a study of blood T cell repertoires in COVID-19. Study-wide context: COVID-19 samples, acute and convalescent, were from the United States, Italy and Spain.

Libraries were prepared by immunoSEQ multiplex PCR; TCRdb keeps only in-frame clonotypes and omits some of them. The sample records some 450,000 clones, approximately 88% being singletons. Seattle's enrolled individuals joined amid active infection and were then monitored longitudinally. Germline loops: CDR1 MNHNY, CDR2 SVGAGI (reference sequence). CDR3 size: 16 residues. Unmatched junction bases numbered 14, after V lost 5 bases and J lost 5 bases. This sequence joins TRBV6-6 and TRBJ1-1; 7 bases match TRBD1. The TCR originated in a woman between 45 and 65 years old with COVID-19, enrolled during active disease. The specimen sequenced was peripheral blood. CDR3 coding DNA: TGTGCCAGCAGTACCCTCTCGAACAGGGGCGGGACTGAAGCTTTCTTT. Its protein product is CASSTLSNRGGTEAFF.